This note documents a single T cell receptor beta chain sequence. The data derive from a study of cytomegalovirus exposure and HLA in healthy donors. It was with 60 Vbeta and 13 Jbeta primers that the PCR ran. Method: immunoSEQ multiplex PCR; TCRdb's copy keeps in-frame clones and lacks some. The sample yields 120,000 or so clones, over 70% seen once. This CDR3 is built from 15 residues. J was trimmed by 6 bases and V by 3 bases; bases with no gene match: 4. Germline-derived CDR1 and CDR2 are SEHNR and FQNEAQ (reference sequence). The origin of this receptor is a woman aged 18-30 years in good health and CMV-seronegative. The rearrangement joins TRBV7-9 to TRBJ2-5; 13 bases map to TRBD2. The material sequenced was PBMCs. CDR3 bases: TGTGCCAGCAGCTTTGGACTAGCGGGAGCCCAGACCCAGTACTTC. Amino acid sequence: CASSFGLAGAQTQYF.